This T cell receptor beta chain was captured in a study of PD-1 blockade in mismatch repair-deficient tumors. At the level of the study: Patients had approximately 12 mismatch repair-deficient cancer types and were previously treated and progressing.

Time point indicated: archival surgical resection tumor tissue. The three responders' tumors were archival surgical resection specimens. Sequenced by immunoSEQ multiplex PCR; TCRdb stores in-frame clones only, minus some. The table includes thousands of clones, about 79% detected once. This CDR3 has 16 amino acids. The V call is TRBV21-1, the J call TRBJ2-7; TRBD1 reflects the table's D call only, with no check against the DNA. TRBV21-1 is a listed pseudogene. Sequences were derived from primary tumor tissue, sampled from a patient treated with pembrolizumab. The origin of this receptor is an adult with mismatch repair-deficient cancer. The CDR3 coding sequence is TGTGCCACCAATATGGATGGTGGGGCAGGGGGCCACGAGCAGTACTTC. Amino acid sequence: CATNMDGGAGGHEQYF.